These 15 T cell receptor beta chains share one sample of origin, sequenced in a study of T cell responses to AZD1222 COVID-19 vaccine. Sequencing used immunoSEQ multiplex PCR; TCRdb keeps in-frame clones, though not all of them. Altogether roughly 120,000 clones are present, around 86% being singletons, with the ten largest covering 6% to 8%. Sequenced here: peripheral blood, sampled on day 0 of AZD1222 vaccination. These receptors were collected from an adult in good health.

The rearrangement links TRBV28 to TRBJ1-4; 7 bases are a match to TRBD1. Germline CDR1 reads MDHEN; CDR2 reads SYDVKM. V dropped 6 bases and J dropped 8; count of bases not matched to a gene: 9. The CDR3 length is 14 residues. As DNA, the CDR3 is TGTGCCAGCAGCTCCGGGACAGAAAAGGAAAAACTGTTTTTT. Translated: CASSSGTEKEKLFF.

This chain uses TRBV4-2 with TRBJ1-3; tentatively, D is TRBD1 (5 bases). CDR3 size: 17 residues. From germline, CDR1 is LGHNA and CDR2 YNFKEQ. Trimming cost V 2 bases and J 0 bases, with 14 bases left between them. In nucleotides, the CDR3 is TGTGCCAGCAGCCAACTGTCGGGGGGGAGCTCTGGAAACACCATATATTTT. Protein sequence: CASSQLSGGSSGNTIYF.

This chain joins TRBV7-2 and TRBJ1-6; 10 nucleotides line up with TRBD1. The germline V gene encodes CDR1 SGHTA and CDR2 FQGNSA. Germline trimming cut 5 bases from V and 13 bases from J; bases unmatched to any gene: 11. The CDR3 sequence is 15 residues long. The DNA of the CDR3 is TGTGCCAGCAGCCTCCCGACAGGGGGCGTGGATCCCCTCCACTTT. Protein sequence: CASSLPTGGVDPLHF.

The chain combines TRBV29-1 with TRBJ2-5; 11 nucleotides align to TRBD1. The germline gives CDR1 SQVTM, CDR2 ANQGSEA. V shed 7 bases, J shed 5 bases, and the junction held 3 bases outside the gene matches. The CDR3 sequence is 12 residues long. The CDR3 is CSAGTGGETQYF. In nucleotides, the CDR3 is TGCAGCGCCGGGACAGGGGGGGAGACCCAGTACTTC.

The chain carries TRBV27 and TRBJ1-5; a possible D gene is TRBD1 (5 bases). Trimming stripped 3 bases from V and 4 bases from J, with 10 bases between. There are 14 residues in the CDR3. Germline values: CDR1 MNHEY, CDR2 SMNVEV (reference sequence). In DNA, the CDR3 is TGTGCCAGCAGTTTTGGTGGGGCGAATCAGCCCCAGCATTTT. Protein: CASSFGGANQPQHF.

The genes are TRBV19 and TRBJ2-7; D is uncertain. The CDR3 length is 13 residues. The germline V gene has CDR1 LNHDA and CDR2 SQIVND (reference sequence). V lost 5 bases to trimming and J lost 2 bases, with 10 bases between them. The CDR3 sequence: CASSADAPYEQYF. The CDR3 region has the DNA TGTGCCAGTAGTGCGGACGCGCCCTACGAGCAGTACTTC.

The sample holds a few counts of this clone. The chain employs TRBV11-3 and TRBJ2-7, with a tentative D call TRBD1 (5 bases). The CDR3 is made up of 13 amino acids. Per the germline V gene, CDR1 is SGHNT and CDR2 is YENEEA. Deletions cut 3 bases from V and 5 bases from J, with 11 bases between. The CDR3 sequence is CASSLSGNHEQYF. DNA of the CDR3: TGTGCCAGCAGCTTGTCAGGGAACCACGAGCAGTACTTC.

This sequence joins TRBV7-2 and TRBJ1-2, with 7 positions matching TRBD1. Germline V gives CDR1 SGHTA, CDR2 FQGNSA. This CDR3 has 14 amino acids. The V segment lost 0 bases and the J segment 8 bases; nucleotides outside the gene matches: 6. This CDR3 reads CASSLAGTAEGYTF. The DNA for the CDR3 is TGTGCCAGCAGCTTAGCCGGGACAGCGGAGGGCTACACCTTC.

The chain couples TRBV10-3 to TRBJ1-2, with 12 nucleotides matching TRBD1. The V gene's germline CDR1 is ENHRY and CDR2 SYGVKD. The V and J ends lost 6 bases and 8 bases, in that order; junction bases with no gene match: 7. The CDR3 runs to 14 residues. CDR3 amino acids: CAISPGQGARGYTF. Written as DNA, the CDR3 is TGTGCCATCAGCCCGGGACAGGGGGCGCGGGGCTACACCTTC.

This sequence joins TRBV5-1 and TRBJ2-7; 14 positions match TRBD2. CDR1 is SGHRS and CDR2 is YFSETQ in the germline V gene. With V trimmed by 4 bases and J by 3 bases, 6 bases remained unmatched. CDR3 length equals 16 residues. CDR3 nucleotides: TGCGCCAGCAGCCTGGGGACTAGCGGGAGAGTCTACGAGCAGTACTTC. This gives the protein CASSLGTSGRVYEQYF.

This clone was counted a single time. The chain links TRBV7-9 to TRBJ2-7; D is perhaps TRBD2 (5 bases). This CDR3 is built from 13 residues. The V and J ends lost 4 bases and 7 bases respectively, with 14 bases between them. From germline, CDR1 is SEHNR and CDR2 FQNEAQ (reference sequence). The CDR3 region has the DNA TGTGCCAGCAGCTCCCGAGGGTCGGGGGAGCAGTACTTC. It codes for CASSSRGSGEQYF. Variable domain in full (rest from reference TRBV7-9 and TRBJ2-7): DTGVSQNPRHKITKRGQNVTFRCDPISEHNRLYWYRQTLGQGPEFLTYFQNEAQLEKSRLLSDRFSAERPKGSFSTLEIQRTEQGDSAMYLCASSSRGSGEQYFGPGTRLTVT.

Concerning this clone: One end of the junction fails to match germline, which may point to a read error. The chain carries TRBV7-8 and TRBJ2-6; D might be TRBD1 (6 bases). The germline gives CDR1 SGHVS, CDR2 FQNEAQ. The CDR3 totals 13 residues. CDR3: CASSLWTEEALAF. The CDR3 DNA follows: TGTGCCAGCAGCTTATGGACAGAGGAGGCGCTGGCTTTC.

This clone was seen a handful of times. This sequence joins TRBV27 and TRBJ1-2, with 7 bases aligning to TRBD1. The germline V gene encodes CDR1 MNHEY and CDR2 SMNVEV (reference sequence). J lost 3 bases, V lost 7 bases, and 23 bases had no gene match. This CDR3 comprises 19 residues. For the CDR3, the DNA is TGTGCCAGCAAAATCACGGACAGGTTAGCGGGCCCAGGATACTATGGCTACACCTTC. Translating gives CASKITDRLAGPGYYGYTF.

This clone occurred a few times. The chain carries TRBV7-9 and TRBJ1-2, with 7 bases lining up with TRBD1. CDR3 length: 14 amino acids. Germline lookup yields CDR1 SEHNR and CDR2 FQNEAQ (reference sequence). V trimming: 9 bases; J trimming: 2 bases; junction bases outside the gene matches: 9. The CDR3 DNA is TGTGCCAGTCCGCTGGAGACAGGGAACTATGGCTACACCTTC. Encoded protein: CASPLETGNYGYTF.

This clone has only a few counts. The rearrangement links TRBV9 to TRBJ2-1; 11 bases fit TRBD2. Germline values: CDR1 SGDLS, CDR2 YYNGEE. The CDR3 consists of 15 residues. The trim removed 0 bases at V and 7 bases at J, leaving 3 bases unmatched. CDR3 nucleotides: TGTGCCAGCAGCGTAGAGGTAGCGGGGGGGAATGAGCAGTTCTTC. Translated, it gives CASSVEVAGGNEQFF.